Presented here are 18 T cell receptor beta chains from one specimen sequenced in a study of shared clonotypes between healthy human individuals. Sequenced by immunoSEQ multiplex PCR; TCRdb stores in-frame clones only, minus some. The sample includes 2 million to 3 million clones, around 90% of them seen just once. The sequenced sample was naive CD4+ T cells sorted from blood. Regarding subset: CD45RA+ positively selected. Source of these receptors: a man between 18 and 29 years old in good health.

The chain is built from TRBV29-1 and TRBJ2-7; possibly TRBD2 for D (6 bases). Trimming removed 4 bases at V and 2 bases at J, with 12 bases between. Per the germline V gene, CDR1 is SQVTM and CDR2 is ANQGSEA. The CDR3 contains 13 residues. The DNA for the CDR3 is TGCAGCGTTGGGGGCGGGGCCGCCTACGAGCAGTACTTC. Residues: CSVGGGAAYEQYF.

This sequence joins TRBV11-3 and TRBJ1-1, with TRBD1 identical over 7 bases. V was clipped by 4 bases and J by 2 bases; unmatched bases: 4. The CDR3 has 14 amino acids. Germline CDR1 and CDR2: SGHNT and YENEEA. This CDR3 reads CASSSGTANTEAFF. In DNA, the CDR3 is TGTGCCAGCAGCTCCGGGACAGCAAACACTGAAGCTTTCTTT.

CDR3 sequence reads: CASKATVNEKLFF. The CDR3 DNA is TGTGCCAGCAAGGCGACGGTTAATGAAAAACTGTTTTTT. This rearrangement joins TRBV6-5 to TRBJ1-4; no clear D. Germline values: CDR1 MNHEY, CDR2 SVGAGI. This CDR3 has 13 amino acids. Trimming removed 7 bases at V and 4 bases at J, with 10 bases between.

This chain joins TRBV10-1 and TRBJ2-5, with 7 bases that match TRBD1. V shed 4 bases, J shed 3 bases, and the junction held 2 bases outside the gene matches. The CDR3 is 13 residues long. Germline V gene sequence: CDR1 WNHNN, CDR2 SYGVQD (reference sequence). The CDR3 is CASSGDREETQYF. CDR3 in DNA: TGCGCCAGCAGTGGCGACAGGGAAGAGACCCAGTACTTC.

V is TRBV6-6 and J is TRBJ1-3; D is unresolved. Germline V lookup: CDR1 MNHNY, CDR2 SVGAGI (reference sequence). CDR3 length: 12 residues. The germline V and J ends were trimmed by 8 bases and 8 bases, with 13 bases remaining between them. CDR3 DNA sequence: TGTGCCAGCCGGTCGGGTGGGGACACCATATATTTT. It encodes CASRSGGDTIYF.

In regard to this clone: One end of the junction is discordant with germline, which a read error may explain. The V and J genes are TRBV5-8 and TRBJ1-1; D not resolved. This CDR3 is built from 11 residues. Germline loops: CDR1 SGHTS, CDR2 YDEGEE. The chain's CDR3 is CASISAYTPAF. The CDR3, as DNA: TGTGCCAGCATCAGCGCGTACACGCCGGCTTTT.

DNA of the CDR3: TGTGCCAGCAGTGAATCCTGGCCCGCTTCAGGCATTCAGTACTTC. Amino acid sequence: CASSESWPASGIQYF. The V call is TRBV2, the J call TRBJ2-4; D gene ambiguous. The CDR3 runs to 15 residues. V lost 2 bases to trimming and J lost 9 bases, with 17 bases between them. Germline loops: CDR1 SNHLY, CDR2 FYNNEI.

This chain joins TRBV9 and TRBJ2-7, with 8 bases matching TRBD1. Trimming removed 1 base from V and 6 bases from J; junction bases left unmatched: 9. CDR3 size: 15 residues. The germline V gene encodes CDR1 SGDLS and CDR2 YYNGEE. The CDR3 DNA reads TGTGCCAGCAGCGTAAGGACAGGGAGGCTTGCCGAGCAGTACTTC. Protein sequence: CASSVRTGRLAEQYF.

V gene TRBV29-1 combines with J gene TRBJ2-1; D possibly corresponds to TRBD2 (7 bases). Germline assignment: CDR1 SQVTM and CDR2 ANQGSEA. Trimming removed 7 bases from V and 2 bases from J, with 24 bases in between. This CDR3 has 17 residues. The CDR3 DNA is TGCAGCGCTCCGGAGGGGGGGACGGCGGGCCCCTACAATGAGCAGTTCTTC. Amino acids: CSAPEGGTAGPYNEQFF.

The chain recombines TRBV10-2 with TRBJ2-3; 7 bases map to TRBD2. In germline, CDR1 is WSHSY, CDR2 SAAADI. With 6 bases clipped from V and 4 bases from J, the junction kept 10 bases outside the gene matches. This CDR3 spans 15 amino acids. CDR3 nucleotide sequence: TGCGCCAGCAGGAGTCTAGCGGCCATCGCAGATACGCAGTATTTT. Protein product: CASRSLAAIADTQYF.

The chain combines TRBV6-1 with TRBJ1-1; D perhaps matches TRBD1 (6 bases). This CDR3 contains 15 residues. Germline V gives CDR1 MNHNS, CDR2 SASEGT. The germline V and J ends were trimmed by 3 bases and 0 bases, with 11 bases remaining between them. In DNA form, the CDR3 reads TGTGCCAGCAGTGAGATGGGGGCGTTGAACACTGAAGCTTTCTTT. Translated, it gives CASSEMGALNTEAFF.

The chain couples TRBV7-8 to TRBJ2-2; D is ambiguous. This CDR3 comprises 15 residues. Germline lookup yields CDR1 SGHVS and CDR2 FQNEAQ. Trimming removed 1 base at V and 7 bases at J, with 13 bases between. The CDR3, as DNA: TGTGCCAGCAGCTTAGTCGATAGGCCCGGCGGGGAGCTGTTTTTT. Translation: CASSLVDRPGGELFF.

The chain links TRBV18 to TRBJ2-2; unclear D gene. This CDR3 contains 17 residues. Germline CDR1 KGHSH, CDR2 LQKENI. The ends were cut back, 0 bases at V and 5 bases at J, with 16 bases in the middle. CDR3 residues: CASSPPSPRLDTGELFF. DNA for the CDR3: TGTGCCAGCTCACCACCGAGTCCCAGGCTGGATACCGGGGAGCTGTTTTTT.

This chain links TRBV5-1 with TRBJ1-4; TRBD1 aligns across 7 bases. Per the germline V gene, CDR1 is SGHRS and CDR2 is YFSETQ. The CDR3 contains 15 residues. V lost 5 bases, J lost 5 bases, and 9 bases stayed unmatched. CDR3 in amino acids: CASRIQGFPNEKLFF. The CDR3 DNA reads as TGCGCCAGCAGGATACAGGGGTTTCCCAATGAAAAACTGTTTTTT.

J is TRBJ2-5 and V is TRBV7-6, with 7 bases lining up with TRBD2. The CDR3 covers 15 residues. Germline V lookup: CDR1 SGHVS, CDR2 FNYEAQ. The V and J ends lost 6 bases and 2 bases, in that order; junction bases with no gene match: 9. CDR3 sequence (DNA): TGTGCCAGCAGTCCCCTCGTGGGGGGGCAAGAGACCCAGTACTTC. Protein sequence: CASSPLVGGQETQYF.

The CDR3 protein is CASSKGGQGSRETQYF. CDR3 DNA: TGTGCCAGCAGCAAAGGGGGGCAGGGGAGTCGGGAGACCCAGTACTTC. The gene calls are TRBV7-6 and TRBJ2-5, with D possibly being TRBD1 or TRBD2 (6 bases each). Between the trimmed V and J ends, which lost 5 bases and 5 bases, there was a span of 21 bases. The CDR3 length is 16 residues. Germline loops: CDR1 SGHVS, CDR2 FNYEAQ.

This clone occurred once. An end of the junction does not agree with germline; a read error may underlie this. V usage is TRBV30 and J usage is TRBJ2-7; D ambiguous. The CDR3 covers 13 residues. The germline V gene has CDR1 GTSNPN and CDR2 SVGIG (reference sequence). In DNA form, the CDR3 reads TGTGCCTGGAGCCCCAAGAACTCCAACGAGCAGTACTTC. Translation gives CAWSPKNSNEQYF.

The chain joins TRBV5-1 to TRBJ2-2; 7 nucleotides agree with TRBD1. Germline V lookup: CDR1 SGHRS, CDR2 YFSETQ. The CDR3 length is 15 residues. V gave up 5 bases and J gave up 5 bases; unmatched junction bases: 9. The CDR3, as DNA: TGCGCCAGCAGTACCGGGACAGAGTTTACCGGGGAGCTGTTTTTT. It encodes CASSTGTEFTGELFF.